This T cell receptor (beta chain) was sequenced during a study of radiotherapy plus CTLA-4 blockade in lung cancer. The assay was immunoSEQ multiplex PCR, and TCRdb's table has in-frame clones only and misses some. This sample has roughly 42,000 clones, with 60% to 80% found just once. Trimming removed 3 bases from V and 5 bases from J; junction bases left unmatched: 5. In germline, CDR1 is SGHAT, CDR2 FQNNGV. The CDR3 has 15 amino acids. The V and J genes are TRBV11-2 and TRBJ2-5; 11 nucleotides match TRBD2. The sequence was collected from a human donor with non-small cell lung cancer that progressed on radiotherapy plus ipilimumab. The starting material was peripheral blood, obtained from a patient treated with radiotherapy plus ipilimumab. CDR3 bases: TGTGCCAGCAGCTTTTTAGCGGGGGGGCTTGAGACCCAGTACTTC. As protein: CASSFLAGGLETQYF.